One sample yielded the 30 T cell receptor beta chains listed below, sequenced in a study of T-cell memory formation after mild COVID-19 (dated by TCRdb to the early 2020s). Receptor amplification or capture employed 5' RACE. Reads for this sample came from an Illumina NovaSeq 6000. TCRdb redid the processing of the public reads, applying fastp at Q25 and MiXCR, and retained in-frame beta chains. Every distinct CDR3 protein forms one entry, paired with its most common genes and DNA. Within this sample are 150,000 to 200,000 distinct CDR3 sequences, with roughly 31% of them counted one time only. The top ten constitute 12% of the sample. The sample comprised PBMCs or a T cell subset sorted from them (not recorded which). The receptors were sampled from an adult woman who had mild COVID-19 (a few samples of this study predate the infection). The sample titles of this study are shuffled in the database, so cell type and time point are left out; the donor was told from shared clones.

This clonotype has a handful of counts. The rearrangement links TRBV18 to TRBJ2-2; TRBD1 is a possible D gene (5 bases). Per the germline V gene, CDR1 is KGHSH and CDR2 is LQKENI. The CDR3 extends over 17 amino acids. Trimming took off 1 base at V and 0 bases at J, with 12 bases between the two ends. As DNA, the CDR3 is TGTGCCAGCTCACCACAGGGGCGGTTCGCGAACACCGGGGAGCTGTTTTTT. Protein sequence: CASSPQGRFANTGELFF.

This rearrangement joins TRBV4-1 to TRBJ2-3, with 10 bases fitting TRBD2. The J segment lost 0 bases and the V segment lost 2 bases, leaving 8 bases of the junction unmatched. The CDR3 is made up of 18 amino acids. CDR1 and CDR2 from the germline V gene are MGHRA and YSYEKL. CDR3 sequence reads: CASSQLGLAFPSTDTQYF. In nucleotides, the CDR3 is TGCGCCAGCAGCCAACTGGGACTAGCGTTTCCCAGCACAGATACGCAGTATTTT.

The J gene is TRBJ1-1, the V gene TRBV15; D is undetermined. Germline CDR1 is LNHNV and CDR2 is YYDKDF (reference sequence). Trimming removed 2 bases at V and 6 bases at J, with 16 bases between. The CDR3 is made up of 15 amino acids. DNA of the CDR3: TGTGCCACCAGCAGAAAGCTGAAGGGAATCTCTGAAGCTTTCTTT. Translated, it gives CATSRKLKGISEAFF.

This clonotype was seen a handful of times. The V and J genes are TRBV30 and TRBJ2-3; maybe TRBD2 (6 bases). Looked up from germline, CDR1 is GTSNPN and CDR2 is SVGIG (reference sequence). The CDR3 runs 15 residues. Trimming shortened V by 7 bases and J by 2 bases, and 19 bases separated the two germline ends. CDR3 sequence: CALWVGRSITDTQYF. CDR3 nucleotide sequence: TGTGCCTTATGGGTGGGGAGGAGTATCACAGATACGCAGTATTTT. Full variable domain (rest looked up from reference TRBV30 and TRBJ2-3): SQTIHQWPATLVQPVGSPLSLECTVEGTSNPNLYWYRQAAGRGLQLLFYSVGIGQISSEVPQNLSASRPQDRQFILSSKKLLLSDSGFYLCALWVGRSITDTQYFGPGTRLTVL.

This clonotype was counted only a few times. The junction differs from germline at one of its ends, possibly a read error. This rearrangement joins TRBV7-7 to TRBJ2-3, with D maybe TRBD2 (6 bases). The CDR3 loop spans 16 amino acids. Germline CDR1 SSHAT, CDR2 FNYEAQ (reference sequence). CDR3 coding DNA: TGTGCTAGCAGCTTAGCGGTTGGCGGGAGCACAGATACGCAGTATTTT. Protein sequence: CASSLAVGGSTDTQYF.

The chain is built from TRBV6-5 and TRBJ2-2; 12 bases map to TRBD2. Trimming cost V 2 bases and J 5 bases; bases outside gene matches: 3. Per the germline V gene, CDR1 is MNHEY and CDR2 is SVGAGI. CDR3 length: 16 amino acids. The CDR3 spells CASSYPLAGGTGELFF. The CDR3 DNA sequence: TGTGCCAGCAGTTACCCCCTAGCGGGAGGGACCGGGGAGCTGTTTTTT.

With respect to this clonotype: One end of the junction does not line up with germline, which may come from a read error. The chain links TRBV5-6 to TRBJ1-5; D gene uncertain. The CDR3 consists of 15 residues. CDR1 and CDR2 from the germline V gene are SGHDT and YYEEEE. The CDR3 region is CASSLGFGPGQPKHF. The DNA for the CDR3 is TGTGCCAGCAGCTTAGGTTTTGGGCCGGGTCAGCCCAAGCATTTT.

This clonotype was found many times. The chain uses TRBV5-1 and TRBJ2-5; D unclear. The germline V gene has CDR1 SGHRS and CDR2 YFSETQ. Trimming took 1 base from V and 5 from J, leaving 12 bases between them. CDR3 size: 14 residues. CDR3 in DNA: TGCGCCAGCAGCTTGATGGTCAAAAGGGAGACCCAGTACTTC. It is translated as CASSLMVKRETQYF.

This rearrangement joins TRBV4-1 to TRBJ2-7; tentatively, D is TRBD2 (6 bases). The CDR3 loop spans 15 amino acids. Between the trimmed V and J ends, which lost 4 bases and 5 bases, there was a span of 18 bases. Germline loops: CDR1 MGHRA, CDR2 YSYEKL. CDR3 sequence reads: CASSPGGSFTHEQYF. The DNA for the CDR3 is TGCGCCAGCAGCCCTGGAGGGAGTTTTACCCACGAGCAGTACTTC.

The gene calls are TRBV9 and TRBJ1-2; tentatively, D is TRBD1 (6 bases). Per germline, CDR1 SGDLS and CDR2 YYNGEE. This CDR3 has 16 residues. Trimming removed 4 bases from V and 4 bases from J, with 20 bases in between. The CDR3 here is CASSPGTGARVYGYTF. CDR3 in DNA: TGTGCCAGCAGCCCAGGGACGGGGGCTCGGGTCTATGGCTACACCTTC.

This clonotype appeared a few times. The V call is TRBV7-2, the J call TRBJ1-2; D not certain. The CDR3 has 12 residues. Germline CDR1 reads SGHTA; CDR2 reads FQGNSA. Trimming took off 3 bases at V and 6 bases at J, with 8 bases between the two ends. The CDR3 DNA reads TGTGCCAGCAGCTTTTTGATTGATGGCTACACCTTC. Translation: CASSFLIDGYTF.

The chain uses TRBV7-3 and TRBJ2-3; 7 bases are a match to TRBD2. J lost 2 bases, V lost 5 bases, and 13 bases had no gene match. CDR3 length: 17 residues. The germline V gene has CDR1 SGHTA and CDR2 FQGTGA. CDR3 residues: CASSPRLGGDATDTQYF. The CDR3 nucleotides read TGTGCCAGCAGCCCTCGGTTGGGGGGGGACGCCACAGATACGCAGTATTTT.

CDR3 region: CASSRGSGETQYF. The CDR3 nucleotides read TGCGCCAGCAGCAGGGGCTCTGGGGAGACCCAGTACTTC. The chain uses TRBV5-1 and TRBJ2-5; tentative D call: TRBD1 (5 bases). Per the germline V gene, CDR1 is SGHRS and CDR2 is YFSETQ. V was shortened by 4 bases and J by 5 bases, with 12 bases between the two germline ends. CDR3 length: 13 residues.

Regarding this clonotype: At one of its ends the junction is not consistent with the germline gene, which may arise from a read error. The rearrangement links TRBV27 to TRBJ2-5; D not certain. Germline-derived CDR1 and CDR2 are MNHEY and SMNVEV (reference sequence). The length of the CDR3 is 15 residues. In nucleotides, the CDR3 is TGTGCCAGCGGTGCAACTGGTCTGTCGGCGGTTAGACTGGACTTC. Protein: CASGATGLSAVRLDF.

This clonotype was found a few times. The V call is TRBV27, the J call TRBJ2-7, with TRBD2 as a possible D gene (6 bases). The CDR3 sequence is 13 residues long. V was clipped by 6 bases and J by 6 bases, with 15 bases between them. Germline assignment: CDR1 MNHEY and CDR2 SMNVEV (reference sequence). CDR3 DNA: TGTGCCAGCAGCCACCAACTGGGGGGCGAGCAGTACTTC. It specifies CASSHQLGGEQYF.

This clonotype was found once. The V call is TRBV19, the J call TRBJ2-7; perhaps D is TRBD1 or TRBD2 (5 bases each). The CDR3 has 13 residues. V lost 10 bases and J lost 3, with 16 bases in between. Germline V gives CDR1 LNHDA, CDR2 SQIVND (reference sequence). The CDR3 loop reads CATEDTLNYEQYF. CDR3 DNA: TGTGCCACGGAGGACACATTAAACTACGAGCAGTACTTC.

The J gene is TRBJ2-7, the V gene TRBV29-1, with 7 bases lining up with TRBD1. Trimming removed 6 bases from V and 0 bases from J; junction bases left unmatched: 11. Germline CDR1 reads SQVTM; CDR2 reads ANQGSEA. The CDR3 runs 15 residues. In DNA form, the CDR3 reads TGCAGCGTATGGTCCGAGACAGGGAGCTCCTACGAGCAGTACTTC. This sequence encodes CSVWSETGSSYEQYF.

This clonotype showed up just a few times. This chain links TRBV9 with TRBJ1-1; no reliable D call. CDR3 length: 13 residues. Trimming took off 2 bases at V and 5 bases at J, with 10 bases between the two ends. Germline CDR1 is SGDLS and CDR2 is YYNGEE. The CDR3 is CASSVGGSTEAFF. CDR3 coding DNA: TGTGCCAGCAGCGTTGGAGGGAGTACTGAAGCTTTCTTT.

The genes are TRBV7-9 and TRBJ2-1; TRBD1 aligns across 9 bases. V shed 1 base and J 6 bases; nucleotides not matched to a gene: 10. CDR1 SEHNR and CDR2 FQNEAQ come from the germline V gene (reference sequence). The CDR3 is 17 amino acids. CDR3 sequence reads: CASSLGVTDRGINEQFF. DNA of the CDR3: TGTGCCAGCAGCTTAGGAGTTACCGACAGGGGGATCAATGAGCAGTTCTTC.

This CDR3 is CASRPGQGFSNSPLHF. DNA of the CDR3: TGTGCCAGCAGGCCCGGGCAGGGGTTTTCTAATTCACCCCTCCACTTT. This chain uses TRBV12-3 or TRBV12-4 with TRBJ1-6, with a weak D call TRBD1 (6 bases). V lost 6 bases, J lost 6 bases, and 18 bases lay in between. The length of the CDR3 is 16 residues.

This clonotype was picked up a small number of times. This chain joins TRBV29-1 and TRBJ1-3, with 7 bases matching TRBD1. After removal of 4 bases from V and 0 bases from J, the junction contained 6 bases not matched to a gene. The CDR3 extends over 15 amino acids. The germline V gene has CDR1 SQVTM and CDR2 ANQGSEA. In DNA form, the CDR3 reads TGCAGCGTTGTAATAGGGGACAGCTCTGGAAACACCATATATTTT. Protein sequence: CSVVIGDSSGNTIYF.

The CDR3 nucleotides are TGTGCCACCAGCAGGCGAGCGGGATCCTCCTACGAGCAGTACTTC. It encodes CATSRRAGSSYEQYF. The V and J genes are TRBV15 and TRBJ2-7; 7 bases agree with TRBD2. The germline V gene has CDR1 LNHNV and CDR2 YYDKDF (reference sequence). The CDR3 has 15 residues. V was pared by 3 bases and J by 0 bases, with 5 bases of the junction left unmatched. The entire variable domain, with the rest obtained from reference TRBV15 and TRBJ2-7, is as follows: DAMVIQNPRYQVTQFGKPVTLSCSQTLNHNVMYWYQQKSSQAPKLLFHYYDKDFNNEADTPDNFQSRRPNTSFCFLDIRSPGLGDTAMYLCATSRRAGSSYEQYFGPGTRLTVT.

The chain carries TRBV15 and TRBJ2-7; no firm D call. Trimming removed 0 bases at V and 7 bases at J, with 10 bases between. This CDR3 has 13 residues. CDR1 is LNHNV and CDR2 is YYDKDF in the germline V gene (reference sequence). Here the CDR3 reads CATSRDSVGEQYF. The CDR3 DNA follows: TGTGCCACCAGCAGAGATTCCGTGGGGGAGCAGTACTTC.

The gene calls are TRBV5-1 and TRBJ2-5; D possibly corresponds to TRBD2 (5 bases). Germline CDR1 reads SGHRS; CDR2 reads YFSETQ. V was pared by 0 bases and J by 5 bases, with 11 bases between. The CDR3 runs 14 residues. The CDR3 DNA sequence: TGCGCCAGCAGCTTGGAGGCTAGCATGGAGACCCAGTACTTC. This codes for CASSLEASMETQYF.

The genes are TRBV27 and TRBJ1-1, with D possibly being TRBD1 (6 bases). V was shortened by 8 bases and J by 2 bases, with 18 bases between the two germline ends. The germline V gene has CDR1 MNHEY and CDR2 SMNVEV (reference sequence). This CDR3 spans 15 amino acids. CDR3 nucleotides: TGTGCCAGCGACCCGGGGGGGGGGCTAAACACTGAAGCTTTCTTT. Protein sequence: CASDPGGGLNTEAFF.

As DNA, the CDR3 is TGTGCCAGCAGCTCCGGGACTAGCGGACCATTTAGCACAGATACGCAGTATTTT. It is translated as CASSSGTSGPFSTDTQYF. The genes are TRBV12-1 and TRBJ2-3; no DNA check was done on the table's D call, TRBD2. TRBV12-1 is a recognized pseudogene. The CDR3 is 18 residues long.

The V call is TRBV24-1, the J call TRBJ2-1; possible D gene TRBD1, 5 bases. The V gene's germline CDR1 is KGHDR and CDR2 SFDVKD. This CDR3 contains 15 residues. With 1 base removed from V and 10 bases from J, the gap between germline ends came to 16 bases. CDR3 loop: CATSDLDSQRREQFF. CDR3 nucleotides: TGTGCCACCAGTGATTTAGACAGTCAACGGCGGGAGCAGTTCTTC.

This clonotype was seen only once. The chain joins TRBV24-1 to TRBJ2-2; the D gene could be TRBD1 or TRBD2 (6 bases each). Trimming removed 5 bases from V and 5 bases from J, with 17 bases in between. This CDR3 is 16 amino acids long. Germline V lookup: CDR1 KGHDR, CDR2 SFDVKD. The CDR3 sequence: CATSGGPGASTGELFF. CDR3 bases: TGTGCCACCAGTGGAGGGCCGGGGGCTAGTACCGGGGAGCTGTTTTTT.

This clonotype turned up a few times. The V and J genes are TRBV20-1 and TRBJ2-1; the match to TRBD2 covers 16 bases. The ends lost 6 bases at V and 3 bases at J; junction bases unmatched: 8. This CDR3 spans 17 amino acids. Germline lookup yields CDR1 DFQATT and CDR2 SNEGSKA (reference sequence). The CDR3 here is CSASGLAGGGYYNEQFF. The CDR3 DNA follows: TGCAGTGCCTCGGGACTAGCGGGAGGGGGATACTACAATGAGCAGTTCTTC.

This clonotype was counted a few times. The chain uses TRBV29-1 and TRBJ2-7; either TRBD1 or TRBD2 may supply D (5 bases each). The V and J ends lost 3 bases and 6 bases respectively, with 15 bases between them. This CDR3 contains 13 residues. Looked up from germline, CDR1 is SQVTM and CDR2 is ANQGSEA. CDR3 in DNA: TGCAGCGTTGAGGGGGTTCTTGTGCGCGAGCAGTACTTC. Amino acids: CSVEGVLVREQYF.